This T cell receptor beta chain was found in a study of blood T cell repertoires in COVID-19. The wider study: From T cells, B-cell-depleted T cells, or PBMCs came the material, which was cDNA or gDNA.

V was clipped by 1 base and J by 0 bases; unmatched bases: 0. The CDR3 length is 15 residues. The germline CDR1 and CDR2 sequences are SGDLS and YYNGEE. Per the authors' pipeline: Amplified reference gene primers provided the basis for estimating nucleated cell counts. Produced via immunoSEQ multiplex PCR; TCRdb's table is partial and in-frame only. The D gene and trimming were derived from the DNA, and the V and J assignments and clone size from that table. This sample yields a few hundred thousand clones, of which nearly 90% are seen a single time; about 2.1% belongs to the top ten. Sequencing was carried out using peripheral blood. This TCR came from a woman aged 55-70 years with COVID-19, enrolled during active disease. This chain joins TRBV9 and TRBJ2-2; 7 positions agree with TRBD1. As DNA, the CDR3 is TGTGCCAGCAGCGTAACAGGGGCGAACACCGGGGAGCTGTTTTTT. Amino acid sequence: CASSVTGANTGELFF.